Below, 13 T cell receptor beta chains from the same sample are listed, as sequenced in a study of cytomegalovirus exposure and HLA in healthy donors. The study ran its PCR with 60 Vbeta and 13 Jbeta primers. The assay was immunoSEQ multiplex PCR, and TCRdb's table has in-frame clones only and misses some. The table has tens of thousands of clones, about 79% seen once. The specimen sequenced was PBMCs. Receptor source: a man aged 50 or older in good health and CMV-seronegative.

This clone was counted a single time. This chain connects TRBV9 to TRBJ2-3, with TRBD2 matching over 7 bases. This CDR3 has 16 amino acids. V shed 4 bases, J shed 3 bases, and the junction held 11 bases outside the gene matches. Germline V gene lookup returns CDR1 SGDLS and CDR2 YYNGEE. CDR3: CASSLSPTGGTDTQYF. As DNA, the CDR3 is TGTGCCAGCAGCCTCTCCCCGACCGGGGGGACAGATACGCAGTATTTT.

The chain carries TRBV6-5 and TRBJ1-6; 8 bases align to TRBD1. Per the germline V gene, CDR1 is MNHEY and CDR2 is SVGAGI. The CDR3 extends over 16 amino acids. V shed 2 bases and J 0 bases; nucleotides not matched to a gene: 0. CDR3 in amino acids: CASSYGTGSYNSPLHF. In DNA form, the CDR3 reads TGTGCCAGCAGTTACGGGACAGGCTCCTATAATTCACCCCTCCACTTT.

The CDR3 sequence: CASSFLSGRANYEQYF. The CDR3 DNA follows: TGTGCCAGCAGTTTCCTCAGCGGGAGGGCCAACTACGAGCAGTACTTC. The chain employs TRBV28 and TRBJ2-7; 10 bases are shared with TRBD2. Looked up from germline, CDR1 is MDHEN and CDR2 is SYDVKM. This CDR3 is 16 amino acids long. V gave up 3 bases and J gave up 3 bases; unmatched junction bases: 8.

V is TRBV7-9 and J is TRBJ2-7; TRBD2 agrees at 8 bases. Losses at the gene ends were 7 bases for V and 2 bases for J; bases not matched to a gene: 10. Germline CDR1 is SEHNR and CDR2 is FQNEAQ (reference sequence). The CDR3 has 15 residues. Here the CDR3 DNA reads TGTGCCAGCAACCTACGAGCGGGAGAACCCTACGAGCAGTACTTC. Protein sequence: CASNLRAGEPYEQYF.

This clone showed up just a few times. V gene TRBV6-1 combines with J gene TRBJ2-5; 9 bases agree with TRBD1. The length of the CDR3 is 15 residues. In germline, CDR1 is MNHNS, CDR2 SASEGT. With V trimmed by 3 bases and J by 4 bases, 6 bases remained unmatched. CDR3 loop: CASSEEDRGRETQYF. The CDR3 region has the DNA TGTGCCAGCAGTGAGGAGGACAGGGGACGAGAGACCCAGTACTTC.

The chain recombines TRBV11-2 with TRBJ2-1; D is undetermined. This CDR3 has 12 residues. Germline CDR1 and CDR2: SGHAT and FQNNGV. V shed 5 bases and J shed 7 bases, with 9 bases lying between them. This CDR3 reads CASSIQANEQFF. CDR3 nucleotides: TGTGCCAGCAGCATCCAGGCTAATGAGCAGTTCTTC.

The chain links TRBV4-3 to TRBJ2-1, with no clear D. CDR1 and CDR2 from the germline V gene are LGHNA and YSLEER. V was clipped by 0 bases and J by 0 bases, with 6 bases between them. CDR3 length: 15 amino acids. This CDR3 is CASSQETYSYNEQFF. The DNA of the CDR3 is TGCGCCAGCAGCCAAGAAACCTACTCCTACAATGAGCAGTTCTTC.

A remark on this clone: Its ends do not fully match the called genes, so a read error is possible. This sequence joins TRBV7-9 and TRBJ2-7; D unresolved. The CDR3 spans 12 residues. Germline CDR1 is SEHNR and CDR2 is FQNEAQ (reference sequence). This CDR3 is CSSSPQAYEQYF. CDR3 in DNA: TGTTCCAGCAGCCCCCAGGCCTACGAGCAGTACTTC.

The V gene is TRBV2, the J gene TRBJ2-5, with a tentative D call TRBD2 (5 bases). The length of the CDR3 is 15 residues. Trimming pared 3 bases from V and 1 base from J, leaving 12 bases between. Germline assignment: CDR1 SNHLY and CDR2 FYNNEI. The CDR3 bases are TGTGCCAGCAGTGAGGCAGGACTGTTCCAAGAGACCCAGTACTTC. It translates to CASSEAGLFQETQYF.

The genes are TRBV7-3 and TRBJ2-5; a possible D gene is TRBD1 (6 bases). The J call is uncertain, as TRBJ2-7 better fits the DNA end. The length of the CDR3 is 15 residues. Per the germline V gene, CDR1 is SGHTA and CDR2 is FQGTGA. The CDR3 protein is CASSLGDNALYEQYF. The DNA for the CDR3 is TGTGCCAGCAGCTTAGGGGACAATGCTCTCTACGAGCAGTACTTC.

V is TRBV6-6 and J is TRBJ2-5; 10 bases agree with TRBD2. The J call could be wrong; TRBJ2-7 is a better fit for the DNA end. The germline gives CDR1 MNHNY, CDR2 SVGAGI (reference sequence). This CDR3 is built from 15 residues. In nucleotides, the CDR3 is TGTGCCAGCAGTTATCGAGCGGGAGGGCCCGACGAGCAGTACTTC. Translation gives CASSYRAGGPDEQYF.

This clone has only a few counts. The V gene is TRBV5-1, the J gene TRBJ2-5, with D possibly TRBD1 on 6 matching bases. With the DNA end fitting TRBJ2-7 better, the J assignment may be wrong. The CDR3 is 15 residues long. The germline V gene encodes CDR1 SGHRS and CDR2 YFSETQ. The CDR3 region is CASSLPGTNTYEQYF. CDR3 nucleotides: TGCGCCAGCAGCTTACCCGGGACAAACACCTACGAGCAGTACTTC.

The rearrangement uses TRBV28 and TRBJ1-1; D gene unclear. V was trimmed by 8 bases and J by 3 bases, leaving 7 bases between them. Germline V gene data show CDR1 as MDHEN and CDR2 as SYDVKM. The CDR3 length is 11 residues. CDR3 loop: CASPSDTEAFF. As DNA, the CDR3 is TGTGCCAGCCCCTCAGACACTGAAGCTTTCTTT.